Sequencing of this TCR beta chain was carried out in a study of siplizumab effects on memory and regulatory T cells (dated by TCRdb to about 2019). With regard to the full study: The effect of the anti-CD2 antibody siplizumab on alloreactive T-cell subsets was examined in allogeneic mixed lymphocyte reactions constructed from human PBMCs.

Library preparation employed the immunoSEQ multiplex PCR assay. Each sample had 90,000 to 100,000 TCR templates assayed by the deep sequencing platform. Genomic DNA extracted from sorted T cells was used for TCRbeta CDR3 sequencing. The original pipeline was this. The R programming language was used for clonal analysis of TCRbeta CDR3 data. Alloreactive CD4+ and CD8+ clones were defined by comparing unstimulated samples with post-reaction CFSE-low samples. Regulatory or non-regulatory origin of alloreactive CD4+ clones was assigned by matching sequences to the sorted unstimulated Treg and non-Treg repertoires. Not all clones reach the TCRdb copy of this immuneACCESS table, which keeps in-frame sequences only. Checked studies attribute under half of the gap to unresolved V genes and leave the rest unexplained. V and J calls and clone size follow that table, whereas D and trimming were derived from the DNA. This sample is represented by 85,000 to 120,000 clones; approximately 90% of them were singletons. The ten largest clones take up roughly 1% of the sample.

The CDR3 starts with the cysteine, ends with the phenylalanine, and has 15 residues. The kept DNA is CDR3 alone, 45 bases in frame from the first base. CDR1 is given as SGHAT and CDR2 as FQDESV, both from the germline V gene (reference sequence). The junction shows trimming of 4 bases on V and 0 bases on J, plus 13 bases between the germline ends. Sorted unstimulated T cells and proliferating T cells recovered from mixed lymphocyte reactions underwent TCRbeta CDR3 sequencing. Fresh whole blood from approximately 11 HLA-typed healthy donors served as the source for isolating PBMCs. Broader findings and caveats from the paper: Because sequences at frequencies below about 10^-5 were poorly captured, only a minor fraction of alloreactive clones could be mapped back to unstimulated subsets. Compared with memory T cells, unstimulated naive T cells appeared more diverse, and naive cells seemed to make a substantial contribution to the alloresponse. For roughly 80-97% of proliferating CD4+ or CD8+ clones, no naive or memory phenotype could be assigned. Among mappable alloreactive CD4+ clones, an average Treg-derived fraction of less than 70% was observed with siplizumab, compared with 25% to 30% in control reactions. Whether proliferating Tregs from siplizumab cultures actually had suppressive function was not functionally confirmed. Siplizumab significantly reduced the cumulative frequency of alloreactive sequences traceable to unstimulated CD4+ memory T cells.

This clone was picked up one time. Its antigen target is currently unknown. One base away there is no much larger clone; base qualities are not given. Sequenced input: CD4+ T cells sorted from blood. This clonotype was sampled from a human donor in good health. The chain employs TRBV11-1 and TRBJ2-7; the D gene is perhaps TRBD1, from 5 matching bases. CDR3 sequence: CASSYHRDSSYEQYF. The nucleotide sequence reads as follows: TGTGCCAGCAGCTACCACCGAGACAGCTCCTACGAGCAGTACTTC.